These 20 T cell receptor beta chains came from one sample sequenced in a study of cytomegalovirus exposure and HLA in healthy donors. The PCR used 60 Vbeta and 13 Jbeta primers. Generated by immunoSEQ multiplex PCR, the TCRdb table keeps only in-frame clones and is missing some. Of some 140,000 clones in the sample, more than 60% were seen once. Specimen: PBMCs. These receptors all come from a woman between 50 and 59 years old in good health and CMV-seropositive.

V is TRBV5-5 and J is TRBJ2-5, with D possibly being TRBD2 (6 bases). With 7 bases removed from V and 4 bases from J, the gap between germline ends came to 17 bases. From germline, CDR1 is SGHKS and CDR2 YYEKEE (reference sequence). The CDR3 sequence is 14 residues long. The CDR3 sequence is CASLEEGGGETQYF. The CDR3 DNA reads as TGTGCCAGCCTTGAGGAGGGTGGTGGAGAGACCCAGTACTTC.

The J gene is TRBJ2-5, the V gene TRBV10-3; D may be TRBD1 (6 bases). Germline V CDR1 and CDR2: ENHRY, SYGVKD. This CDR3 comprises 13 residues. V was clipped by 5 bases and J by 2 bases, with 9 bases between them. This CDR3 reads CAISWDIQETQYF. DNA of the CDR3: TGTGCCATCAGTTGGGACATACAAGAGACCCAGTACTTC.

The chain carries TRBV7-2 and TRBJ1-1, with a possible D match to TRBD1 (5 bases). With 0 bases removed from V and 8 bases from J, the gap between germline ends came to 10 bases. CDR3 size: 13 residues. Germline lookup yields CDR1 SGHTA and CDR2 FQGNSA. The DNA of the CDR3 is TGTGCCAGCAGCTTAGCGGAAGGGGTAGAAGCTTTCTTT. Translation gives CASSLAEGVEAFF.

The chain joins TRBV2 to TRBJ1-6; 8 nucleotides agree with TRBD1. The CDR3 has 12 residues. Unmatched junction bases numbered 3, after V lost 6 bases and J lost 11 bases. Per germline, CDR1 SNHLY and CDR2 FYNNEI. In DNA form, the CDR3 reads TGTGCCAGCAGGGACAGGGCGGCACCCCTCCACTTT. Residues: CASRDRAAPLHF.

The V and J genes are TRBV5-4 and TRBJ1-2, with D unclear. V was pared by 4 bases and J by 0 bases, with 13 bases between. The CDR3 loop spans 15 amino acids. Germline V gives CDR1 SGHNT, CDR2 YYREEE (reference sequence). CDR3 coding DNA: TGTGCCAGCAGCCCAGGTGGTTCAGCTAACTATGGCTACACCTTC. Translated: CASSPGGSANYGYTF. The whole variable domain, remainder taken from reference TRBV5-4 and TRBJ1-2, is ETGVTQSPTHLIKTRGQQVTLRCSSQSGHNTVSWYQQALGQGPQFIFQYYREEENGRGNFPPRFSGLQFPNYSSELNVNALELDDSALYLCASSPGGSANYGYTFGSGTRLTVV.

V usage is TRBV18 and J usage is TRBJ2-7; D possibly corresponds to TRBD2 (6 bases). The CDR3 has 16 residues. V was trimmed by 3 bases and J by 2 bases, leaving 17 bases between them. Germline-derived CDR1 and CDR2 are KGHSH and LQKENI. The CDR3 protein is CASSPRLGGTPYEQYF. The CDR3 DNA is TGTGCCAGCTCACCCCGATTGGGGGGTACTCCCTACGAGCAGTACTTC. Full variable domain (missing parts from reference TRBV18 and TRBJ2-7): NAGVMQNPRHLVRRRGQEARLRCSPMKGHSHVYWYRQLPEEGLKFMVYLQKENIIDESGMPKERFSAEFPKEGPSILRIQQVVRGDSAAYFCASSPRLGGTPYEQYFGPGTRLTVT.

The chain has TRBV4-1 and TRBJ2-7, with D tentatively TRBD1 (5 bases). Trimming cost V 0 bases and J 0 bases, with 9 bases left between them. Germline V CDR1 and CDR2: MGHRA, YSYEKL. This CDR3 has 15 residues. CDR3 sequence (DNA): TGCGCCAGCAGCCAAGACGGGCAGGGCTCCTACGAGCAGTACTTC. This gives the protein CASSQDGQGSYEQYF.

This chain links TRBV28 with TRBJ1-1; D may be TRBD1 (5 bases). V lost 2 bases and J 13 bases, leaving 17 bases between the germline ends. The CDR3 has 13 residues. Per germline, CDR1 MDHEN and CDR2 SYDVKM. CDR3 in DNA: TGTGCCAGCAGTTTAAAGGCCCCCCCAACAGGTTTCTTT. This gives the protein CASSLKAPPTGFF.

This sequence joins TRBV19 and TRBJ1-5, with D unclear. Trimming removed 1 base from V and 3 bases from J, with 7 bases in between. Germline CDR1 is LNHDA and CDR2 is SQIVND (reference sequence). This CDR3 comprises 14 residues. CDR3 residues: CASSIGQNNQPQHF. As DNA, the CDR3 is TGTGCCAGTAGTATAGGCCAGAACAATCAGCCCCAGCATTTT.

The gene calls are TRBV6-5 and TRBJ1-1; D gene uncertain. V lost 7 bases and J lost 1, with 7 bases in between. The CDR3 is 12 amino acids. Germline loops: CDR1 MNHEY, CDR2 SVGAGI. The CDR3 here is CASTRGNTEAFF. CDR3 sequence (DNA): TGTGCCAGCACCCGGGGGAACACTGAAGCTTTCTTT.

The CDR3 region has the DNA TGCGCCAGCAGCTTGGACGGGGAATGGACTGAAGCTTTCTTT. Translating it yields CASSLDGEWTEAFF. The rearrangement uses TRBV5-1 and TRBJ1-1; D gene uncertain. Trimming pared 0 bases from V and 5 bases from J, leaving 11 bases between. The germline gives CDR1 SGHRS, CDR2 YFSETQ. This CDR3 spans 14 amino acids.

CDR3: CASSVAGTGSSEQYF. CDR3 nucleotides: TGTGCCAGCAGCGTAGCCGGGACAGGGTCTAGCGAGCAGTACTTC. The V gene is TRBV9, the J gene TRBJ2-7; 9 positions agree with TRBD1. Trimming cost V 0 bases and J 6 bases; bases outside gene matches: 7. The CDR3 covers 15 residues. Germline CDR1 SGDLS, CDR2 YYNGEE.

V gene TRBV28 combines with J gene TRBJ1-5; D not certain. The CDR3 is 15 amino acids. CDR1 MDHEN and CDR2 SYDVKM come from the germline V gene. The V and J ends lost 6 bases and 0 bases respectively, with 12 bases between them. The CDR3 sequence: CASSLSQYSNQPQHF. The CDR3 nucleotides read TGTGCCAGCAGCCTTTCTCAGTATAGCAATCAGCCCCAGCATTTT. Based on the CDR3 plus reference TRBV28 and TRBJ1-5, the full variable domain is DVKVTQSSRYLVKRTGEKVFLECVQDMDHENMFWYRQDPGLGLRLIYFSYDVKMKEKGDIPEGYSVSREKKERFSLILESASTNQTSMYLCASSLSQYSNQPQHFGDGTRLSIL.

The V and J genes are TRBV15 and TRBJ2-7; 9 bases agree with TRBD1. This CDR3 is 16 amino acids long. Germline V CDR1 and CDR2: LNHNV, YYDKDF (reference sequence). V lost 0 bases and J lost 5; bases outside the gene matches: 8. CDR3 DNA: TGTGCCACCAGCAGAGATATAAGGGACAGGGTTCACGAGCAGTACTTC. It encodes CATSRDIRDRVHEQYF.

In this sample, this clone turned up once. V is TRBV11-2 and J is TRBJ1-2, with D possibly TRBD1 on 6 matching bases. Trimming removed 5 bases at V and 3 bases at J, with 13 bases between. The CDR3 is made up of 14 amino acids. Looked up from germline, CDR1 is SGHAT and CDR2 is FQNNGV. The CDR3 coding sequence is TGTGCCAGCAGCCCAATGGACAGTGACTATGGCTACACCTTC. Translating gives CASSPMDSDYGYTF.

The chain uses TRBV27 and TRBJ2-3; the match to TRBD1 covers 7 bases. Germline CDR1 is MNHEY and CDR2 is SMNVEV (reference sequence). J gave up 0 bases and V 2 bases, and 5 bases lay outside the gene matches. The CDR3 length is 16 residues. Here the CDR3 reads CASSLGTETSTDTQYF. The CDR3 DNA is TGTGCCAGCAGTTTAGGGACAGAAACTAGCACAGATACGCAGTATTTT.

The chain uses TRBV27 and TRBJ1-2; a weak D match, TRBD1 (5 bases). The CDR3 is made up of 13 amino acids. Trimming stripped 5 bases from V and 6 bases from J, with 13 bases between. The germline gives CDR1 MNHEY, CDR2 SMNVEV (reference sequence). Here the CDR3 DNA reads TGTGCCAGCAGTCTCCGGGACTCACATGGCTACACCTTC. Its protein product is CASSLRDSHGYTF.

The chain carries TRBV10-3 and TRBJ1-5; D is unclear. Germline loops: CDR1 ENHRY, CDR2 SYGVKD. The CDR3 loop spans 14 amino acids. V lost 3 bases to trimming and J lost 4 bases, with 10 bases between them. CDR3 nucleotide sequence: TGTGCCATCAGTGATAATGGGCGAAATCAGCCCCAGCATTTT. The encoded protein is CAISDNGRNQPQHF.

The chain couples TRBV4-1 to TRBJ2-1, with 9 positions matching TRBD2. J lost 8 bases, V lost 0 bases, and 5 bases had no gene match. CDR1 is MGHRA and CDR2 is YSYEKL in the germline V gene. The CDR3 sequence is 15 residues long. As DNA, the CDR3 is TGCGCCAGCAGCCAAGATCGCGGGGGGGCGGATGAGCAGTTCTTC. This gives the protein CASSQDRGGADEQFF.

DNA for the CDR3: TGTGCCAGCAGCTTAGGCCTGGGGCTAGCGGACAACACAGATACGCAGTATTTT. Amino acid sequence: CASSLGLGLADNTDTQYF. The V and J genes are TRBV13 and TRBJ2-3; 7 bases agree with TRBD2. Trimming at V came to 0 bases and at J to 2 bases, leaving 11 bases not matched to a gene. Germline V gene data show CDR1 as PRHDT and CDR2 as FYEKMQ (reference sequence). The CDR3 runs to 18 residues.